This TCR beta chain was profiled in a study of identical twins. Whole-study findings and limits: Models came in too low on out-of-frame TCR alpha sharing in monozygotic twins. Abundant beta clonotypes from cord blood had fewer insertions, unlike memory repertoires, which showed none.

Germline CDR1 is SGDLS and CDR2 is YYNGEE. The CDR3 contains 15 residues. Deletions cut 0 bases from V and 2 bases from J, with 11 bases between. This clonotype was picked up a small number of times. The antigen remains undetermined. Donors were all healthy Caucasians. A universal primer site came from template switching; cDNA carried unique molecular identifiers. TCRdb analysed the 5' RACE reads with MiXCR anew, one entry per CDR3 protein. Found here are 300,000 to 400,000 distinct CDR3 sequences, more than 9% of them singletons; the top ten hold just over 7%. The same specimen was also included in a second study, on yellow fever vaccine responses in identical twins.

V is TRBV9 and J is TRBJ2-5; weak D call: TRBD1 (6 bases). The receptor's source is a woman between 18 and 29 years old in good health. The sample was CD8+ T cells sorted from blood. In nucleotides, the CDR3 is TGTGCCAGCAGCGTAGAGGGCAGGGGACAAGAGACCCAGTACTTC. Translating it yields CASSVEGRGQETQYF.